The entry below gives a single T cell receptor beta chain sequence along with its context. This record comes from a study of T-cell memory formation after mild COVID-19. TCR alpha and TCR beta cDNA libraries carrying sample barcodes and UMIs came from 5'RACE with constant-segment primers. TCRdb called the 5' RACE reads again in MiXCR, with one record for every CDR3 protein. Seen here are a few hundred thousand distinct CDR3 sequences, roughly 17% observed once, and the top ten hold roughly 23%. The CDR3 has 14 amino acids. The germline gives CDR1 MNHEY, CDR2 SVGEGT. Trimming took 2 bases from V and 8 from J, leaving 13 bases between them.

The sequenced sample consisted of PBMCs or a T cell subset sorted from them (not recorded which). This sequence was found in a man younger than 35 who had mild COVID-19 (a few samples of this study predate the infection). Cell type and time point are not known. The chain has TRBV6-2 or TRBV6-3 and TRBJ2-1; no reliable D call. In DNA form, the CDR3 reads TGTGCCAGCAGTTACAACGCGGAGTGGTATGAGCAGTTCTTC. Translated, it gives CASSYNAEWYEQFF.